This T cell receptor (beta chain) was observed in a study of blood T cell repertoires in COVID-19. The authors' processing: Cell counts per sample came from amplifying reference gene primers. The protocol was immunoSEQ multiplex PCR, while the TCRdb copy is restricted to in-frame clones and leaves out a portion. V and J calls and clone size come straight from that table; D and trimming were deduced from the DNA. The data show 130,000 or so clones, 88% seen once. This clone was counted a single time. CDR3 length equals 14 residues. V gave up 7 bases and J gave up 3 bases; unmatched junction bases: 6. The V gene's germline CDR1 is MDHEN and CDR2 SYDVKM.

The chain joins TRBV28 to TRBJ2-7, with 10 bases that match TRBD1. The source is a man between 65 and 85 years old with active COVID-19. Sequenced sample: peripheral blood. This chain's CDR3 is CASTRGQGIYEQYF. The CDR3 DNA reads TGTGCCAGCACCCGGGGACAGGGGATCTACGAGCAGTACTTC.